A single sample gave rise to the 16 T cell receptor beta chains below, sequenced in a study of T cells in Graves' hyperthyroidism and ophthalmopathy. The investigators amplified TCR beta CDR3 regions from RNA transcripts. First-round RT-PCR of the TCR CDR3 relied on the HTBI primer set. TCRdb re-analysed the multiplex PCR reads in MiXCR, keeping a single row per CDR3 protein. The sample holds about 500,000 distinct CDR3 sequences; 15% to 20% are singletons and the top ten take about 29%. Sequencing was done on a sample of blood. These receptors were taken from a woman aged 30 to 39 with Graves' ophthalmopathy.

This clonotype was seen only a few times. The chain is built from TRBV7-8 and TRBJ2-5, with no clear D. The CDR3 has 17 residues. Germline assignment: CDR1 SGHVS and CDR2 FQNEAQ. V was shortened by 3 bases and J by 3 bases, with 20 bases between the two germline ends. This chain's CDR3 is CASSFLEALPAKETQYF. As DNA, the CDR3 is TGTGCCAGCAGCTTTTTGGAAGCGCTCCCAGCTAAAGAGACCCAGTACTTC.

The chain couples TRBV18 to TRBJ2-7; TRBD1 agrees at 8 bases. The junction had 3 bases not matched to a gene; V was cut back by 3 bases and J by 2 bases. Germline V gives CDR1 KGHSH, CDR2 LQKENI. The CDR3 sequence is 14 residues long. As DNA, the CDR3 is TGTGCCAGCTCACCGACAGGGGTCACCTACGAGCAGTACTTC. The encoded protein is CASSPTGVTYEQYF.

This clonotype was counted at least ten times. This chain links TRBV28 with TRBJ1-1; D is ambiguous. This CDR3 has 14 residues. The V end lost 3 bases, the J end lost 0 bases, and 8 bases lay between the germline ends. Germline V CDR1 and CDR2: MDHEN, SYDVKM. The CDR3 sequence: CASSLADLNTEAFF. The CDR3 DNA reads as TGTGCCAGCAGTTTGGCCGACTTGAACACTGAAGCTTTCTTT.

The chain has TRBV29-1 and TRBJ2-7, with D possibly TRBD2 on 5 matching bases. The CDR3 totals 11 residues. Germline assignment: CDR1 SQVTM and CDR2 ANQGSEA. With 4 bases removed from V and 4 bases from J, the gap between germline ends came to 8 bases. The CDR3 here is CSVGRGYEQYF. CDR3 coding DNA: TGCAGCGTTGGCCGGGGATACGAGCAGTACTTC.

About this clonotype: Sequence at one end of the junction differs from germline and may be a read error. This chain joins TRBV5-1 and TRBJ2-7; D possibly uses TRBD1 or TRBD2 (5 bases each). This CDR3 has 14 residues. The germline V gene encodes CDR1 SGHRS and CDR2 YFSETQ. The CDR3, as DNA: TGTGCCAGCAGACCCCGGGGCACCTCCTACGAGCAGTACTTC. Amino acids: CASRPRGTSYEQYF.

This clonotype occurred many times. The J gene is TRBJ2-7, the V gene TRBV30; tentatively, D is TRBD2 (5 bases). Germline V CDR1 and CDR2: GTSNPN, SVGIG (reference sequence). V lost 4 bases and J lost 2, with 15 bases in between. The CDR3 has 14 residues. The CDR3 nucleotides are TGTGCCTGGACCTCCCCAGGCGGGCCCTACGAGCAGTACTTC. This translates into CAWTSPGGPYEQYF. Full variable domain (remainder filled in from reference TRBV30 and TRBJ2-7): SQTIHQWPATLVQPVGSPLSLECTVEGTSNPNLYWYRQAAGRGLQLLFYSVGIGQISSEVPQNLSASRPQDRQFILSSKKLLLSDSGFYLCAWTSPGGPYEQYFGPGTRLTVT.

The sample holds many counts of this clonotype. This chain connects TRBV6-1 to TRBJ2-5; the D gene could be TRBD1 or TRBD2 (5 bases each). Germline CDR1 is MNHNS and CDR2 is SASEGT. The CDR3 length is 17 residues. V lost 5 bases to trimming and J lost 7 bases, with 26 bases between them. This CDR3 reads CASSSIIRADGGGTQYF. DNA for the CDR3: TGTGCCAGCAGTTCCATCATCAGGGCCGACGGAGGAGGGACCCAGTACTTC.

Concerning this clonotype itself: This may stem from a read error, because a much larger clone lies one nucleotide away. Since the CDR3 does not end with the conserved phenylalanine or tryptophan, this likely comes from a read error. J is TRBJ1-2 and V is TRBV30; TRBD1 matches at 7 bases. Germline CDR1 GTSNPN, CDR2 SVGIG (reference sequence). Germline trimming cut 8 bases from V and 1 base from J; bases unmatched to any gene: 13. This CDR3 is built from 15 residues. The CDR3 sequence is CASFSPGQLNYGYTL. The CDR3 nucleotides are TGTGCCAGTTTCTCTCCGGGACAGCTTAACTATGGCTACACCCTC.

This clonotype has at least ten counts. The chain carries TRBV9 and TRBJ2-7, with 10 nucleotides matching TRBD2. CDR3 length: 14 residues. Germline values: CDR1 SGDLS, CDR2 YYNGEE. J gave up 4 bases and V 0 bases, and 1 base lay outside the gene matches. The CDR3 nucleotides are TGTGCCAGCAGCGTAGGGACTAGCGGATACGAGCAGTACTTC. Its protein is CASSVGTSGYEQYF.

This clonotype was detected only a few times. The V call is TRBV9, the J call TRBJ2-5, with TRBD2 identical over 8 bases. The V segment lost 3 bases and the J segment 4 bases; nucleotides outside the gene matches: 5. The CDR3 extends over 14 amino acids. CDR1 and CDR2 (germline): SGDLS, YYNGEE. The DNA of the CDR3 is TGTGCCAGCAGCGGTAGCGGGATAGGAGAGACCCAGTACTTC. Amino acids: CASSGSGIGETQYF.

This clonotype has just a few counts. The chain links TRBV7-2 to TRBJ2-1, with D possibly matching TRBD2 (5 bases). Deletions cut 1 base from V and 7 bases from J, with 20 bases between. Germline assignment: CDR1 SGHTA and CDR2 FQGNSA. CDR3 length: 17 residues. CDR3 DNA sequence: TGTGCCAGCAGCTTAGGTCGGGGATTCGGGGAACGGAATGAGCAGTTCTTC. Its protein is CASSLGRGFGERNEQFF.

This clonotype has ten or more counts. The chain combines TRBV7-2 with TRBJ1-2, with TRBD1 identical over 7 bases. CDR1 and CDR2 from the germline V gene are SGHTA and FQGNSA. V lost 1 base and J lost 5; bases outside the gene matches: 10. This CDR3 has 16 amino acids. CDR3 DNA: TGTGCCAGCAGCTTAGTGTTTGGGGGACAGCCTTATGGCTACACCTTC. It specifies CASSLVFGGQPYGYTF. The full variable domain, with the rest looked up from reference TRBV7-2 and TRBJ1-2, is GAGVSQSPSNKVTEKGKDVELRCDPISGHTALYWYRQSLGQGLEFLIYFQGNSAPDKSGLPSDRFSAERTGGSVSTLTIQRTQQEDSAVYLCASSLVFGGQPYGYTFGSGTRLTVV.

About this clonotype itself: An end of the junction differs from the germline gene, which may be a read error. The CDR3 DNA reads as TGTTCCAGCAGCCAGCGTAAGTCTGGGGCCAACGTCCTGACTTTC. It specifies CSSSQRKSGANVLTF. The rearrangement links TRBV5-8 to TRBJ2-6; no clear D. Germline lookup yields CDR1 SGHTS and CDR2 YDEGEE. The CDR3 has 15 amino acids.

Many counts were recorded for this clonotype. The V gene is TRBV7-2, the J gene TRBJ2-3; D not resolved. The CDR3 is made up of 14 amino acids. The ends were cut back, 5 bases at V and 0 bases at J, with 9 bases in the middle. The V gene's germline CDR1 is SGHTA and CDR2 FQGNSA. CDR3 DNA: TGTGCCAGCAGCCCACAAGGTAGCACAGATACGCAGTATTTT. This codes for CASSPQGSTDTQYF.

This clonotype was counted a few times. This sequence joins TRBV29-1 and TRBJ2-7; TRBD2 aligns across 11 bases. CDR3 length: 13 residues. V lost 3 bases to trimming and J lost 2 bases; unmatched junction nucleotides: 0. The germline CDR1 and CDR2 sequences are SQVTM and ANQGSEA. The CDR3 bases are TGCAGCGTTGATAGCGGGAGGGCCTACGAGCAGTACTTC. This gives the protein CSVDSGRAYEQYF.

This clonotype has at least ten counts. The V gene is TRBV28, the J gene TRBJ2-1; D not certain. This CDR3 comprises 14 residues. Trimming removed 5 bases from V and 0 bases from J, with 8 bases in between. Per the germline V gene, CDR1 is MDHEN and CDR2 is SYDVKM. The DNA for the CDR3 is TGTGCCAGCAGTGGGGTTCCCTCCTACAATGAGCAGTTCTTC. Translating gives CASSGVPSYNEQFF.